These T cell receptor beta chains were read from a single sample in a study of blood T cell repertoires in COVID-19. Some clones are missing from TCRdb's copy, which holds only in-frame ones; the method was immunoSEQ multiplex PCR. The table has tens of thousands of clones, 60% to 80% seen once. The sample taken for sequencing was peripheral blood. The receptors shown here come from a human donor in a cohort sampled during active COVID-19. CDR3s include the opening cysteine and the closing phenylalanine or tryptophan. The D gene is left open where the match is weak. Not all rows give a size; the values are once, few, many and, for expanded clones, a class.

V	size	D	J	DNA	CDR3
TRBV12-2	.	.	TRBJ2-2	TGTGCAAGTCGCCTAGTTAGACAGGAAAGAAACACCGGGGAGCTGTTTTTT	CASRLVRQERNTGELFF
TRBV18	.	.	TRBJ1-1	TGTGCCAGCTCACCACAGGGGGTCACTGAAGCTTTCTTT	CASSPQGVTEAFF
TRBV27	.	.	TRBJ1-6	TGTGCCAGCAGTTCCCCCCAGTCACCCCTCCACTTT	CASSSPQSPLHF
TRBV28	.	.	TRBJ1-3	TGTGCCAGCAGTCGAGGAGGAAACACCATATATTTT	CASSRGGNTIYF
TRBV7-7	.	TRBD1	TRBJ2-7	TGTGCTAGCAGCCCAAGGGGGCGGACAAACTACGACGAGCAGTACTTC	CASSPRGRTNYDEQYF
TRBV14	.	.	TRBJ1-1	TGTGCCAGCGCCGGGTCGGATAACGACAACACTGAAGCTTTCTTT	CASAGSDNDNTEAFF
TRBV19	.	.	TRBJ1-5	TGTGCCAGTAGTTTAGTACAGGATAGCAATCAGCCCCAGCATTTT	CASSLVQDSNQPQHF
TRBV10-3	.	TRBD1	TRBJ1-1	TGTGCCATCAGGGAGGGGACAGGGATACCTGAAGCTTTCTTT	CAIREGTGIPEAFF
TRBV19	.	.	TRBJ1-2	TGTGCCACCGGACCGGGAGGGTCGGTCTCTGGCTACACCTTC	CATGPGGSVSGYTF
TRBV29-1	.	.	TRBJ1-2	TGCAGCGCGCGGGGGTGGGATGGCTACACCTTC	CSARGWDGYTF
TRBV18	.	TRBD1	TRBJ2-4	TGTGCCAGCTCACCTCAGACAGGGAGAAAAAACATTCAGTACTTC	CASSPQTGRKNIQYF
TRBV30	.	TRBD2	TRBJ2-3	TGTGCCTCCTGGGCTCTAGCGGGAGCAGATACGCAGTATTTT	CASWALAGADTQYF
TRBV5-1	.	TRBD1	TRBJ2-3	TGCGCCAGCAGCTGGACAGGGGTTTCAGATACGCAGTATTTT	CASSWTGVSDTQYF
TRBV5-1	.	.	TRBJ2-7	TGCGCCAGCAAATCGGGCGGGGGCTACAGCTCCTACGAGCAGTACTTC	CASKSGGGYSSYEQYF
TRBV5-6	few	TRBD2	TRBJ2-7	TGTGCCAGCAGCTTGGTCGGGAGGTTCTACGAGCAGTACTTC	CASSLVGRFYEQYF
TRBV5-1	.	TRBD1	TRBJ2-4	TGCGCCAGCAGTCGAGAGGGACAGAAACCTTTTCAGTACTTC	CASSREGQKPFQYF
TRBV5-5	.	.	TRBJ1-3	TGTGCCAGCAGCTTGCGGGGAAACACCATATATTTT	CASSLRGNTIYF
TRBV27	.	TRBD2	TRBJ2-1	TGTGCCAGCAGTTTTTCGGAACGGACTAGCGGGAGTAACACCTACAATGAGCAGTTCTTC	CASSFSERTSGSNTYNEQFF
TRBV7-9	.	.	TRBJ2-7	TGTGCCAGCAGCCCTCCGGAGTCCTACGAGCAGTACTTC	CASSPPESYEQYF
TRBV21-1	.	.	TRBJ1-6	TGTGCCAGCAGCCCCGGACAGGGGGCGCGAAAAAGGACCCTCCACTTT	CASSPGQGARKRTLHF
TRBV5-1	few	TRBD2	TRBJ2-4	TGCGCCAGCAGCCCCGGGGAGGGCCTTGCCAAAAACATTCAGTACTTC	CASSPGEGLAKNIQYF
TRBV9	.	.	TRBJ2-2	TGTGCCAGCAGCCGTGACCAGGGGACGACCGGGGAGCTGTTTTTT	CASSRDQGTTGELFF
TRBV10-3	.	.	TRBJ1-1	TGTGCCATCAGTGCACAGGAGAACACTGAAGCTTTCTTT	CAISAQENTEAFF
TRBV4-2	.	.	TRBJ1-1	TGTGCCAGCAGCCAAGATAGAGGGGGAAGGAACACTGAAGCTTTCTTT	CASSQDRGGRNTEAFF
TRBV11-3	.	TRBD2	TRBJ2-2	TGTGCCAGCAGACTGACTAGCTCCGCCGGGGAGCTGTTTTTT	CASRLTSSAGELFF
TRBV14	few	.	TRBJ2-7	TGTGCCAGCAGCCCAGGAGGATACGAGCAGTACTTC	CASSPGGYEQYF
TRBV30	.	.	TRBJ2-7	TGTGCCTGGAGTCTTCAGCGCTACGAGCAGTACTTC	CAWSLQRYEQYF
TRBV19	.	TRBD2	TRBJ2-2	TGTGCCAGTAGTCAACGGGGGGTGGGACTAGCGGGATCCGGGGAGCTGTTTTTT	CASSQRGVGLAGSGELFF
TRBV9	.	TRBD1	TRBJ2-1	TGTGCCAGCAGCGTTCGACAGGGGACCTACAATGAGCAGCTCTTC	CASSVRQGTYNEQLF
TRBV5-3	.	TRBD2	TRBJ2-7	TGTGCCAGAACCTGGGGGGCGGGGGGGAGATCCTACGAGCAGTACTTC	CARTWGAGGRSYEQYF